Sequencing of this TCR beta chain was carried out in a study of tumor-infiltrating lymphocytes in primary liver carcinoma. Study findings and constraints: Tumors and blood were compared for top-250-clone fraction, and tumors had the significantly higher value (p = 0.039).

The input was roughly 0.5 ug total RNA; TCR beta cDNA was made from it with a constant-region primer. For TCR beta, libraries were produced by three nested multiplex PCR rounds using slightly modified ARM-PCR. Both of the initial two PCR rounds ran for about 9 cycles and employed TRBV1-TRBV30 forward primers alongside a C-beta reverse primer. TCRdb used MiXCR to reprocess the multiplex PCR reads, holding one entry per CDR3 protein. The repertoire holds 20,000 to 30,000 distinct CDR3 sequences, with 75% to 80% as singletons. This CDR3 spans 13 amino acids. Germline V gene data show CDR1 as SGHAT and CDR2 as FQNNGV. Comment on this clonotype: What it recognizes is unknown. An end of the junction does not agree with germline; a read error may underlie this.

Without any cell sorting, about 19-31 mg of bulk tissue yielded co-extracted RNA and DNA. In every tumor sample, viable tumor cells made up over 85%. The sample consisted of liver tumor tissue from sampling region 3. This sample's subset: tumor region T3, left-lateral pole. This clonotype was sampled from a man aged 35-49 years with primary liver carcinoma and hepatitis B virus infection. The rearrangement links TRBV11-2 to TRBJ2-3; D ambiguous. The CDR3 loop is CASGYGTADMQYF. CDR3 bases: TGTGCCAGCGGCTACGGAACGGCAGATATGCAGTATTTT.